This T cell receptor beta chain was observed in a study of human T cells and chemical hapten exposure. TCRdb ran MiXCR on the RACE reads and lists one entry per CDR3 protein. The sample carries 60,000 to 80,000 distinct CDR3 sequences, roughly 6.7% recorded once. This CDR3 contains 16 residues. Germline V gives CDR1 MNHEY, CDR2 SMNVEV (reference sequence). V gave up 4 bases and J gave up 5 bases; unmatched junction bases: 12. Time point described: pre-sensitization, week 0. The treatment denotes: therapeutic diphenylcyclopropenone sensitization with weekly scalp DPC. The clonotype was recovered from a young woman with alopecia areata. Some clones in this sample may be carry-over from other donors' samples. The rearrangement links TRBV27 to TRBJ2-7, with 9 bases identical to TRBD2. The material was whole blood, obtained in connection with sensitization to the hapten diphenylcyclopropenone (DPC). This CDR3 reads CASSSIASGENHEQYF. The CDR3, as DNA: TGTGCCAGCAGTTCCATAGCTAGCGGGGAAAACCACGAGCAGTACTTC.